Sequencing of this T cell receptor (beta chain) was carried out in a study of T cells in Graves' hyperthyroidism and ophthalmopathy. About the research overall: Any treatment followed the collection of peripheral blood at initial diagnosis.

RNA transcripts served as the template for amplifying TCR beta CDR3 regions. First-round RT-PCR targeting the TCR CDR3 was performed with the HTBI primer set. TCRdb called the multiplex PCR reads again in MiXCR, with one record for every CDR3 protein. The sample lists about 400,000 distinct CDR3 sequences; 13% were seen once. This CDR3 is 15 amino acids long. Germline CDR1 and CDR2: MNHEY and SMNVEV (reference sequence). Trimming took 3 bases from V and 3 from J; bases not matched to a gene: 6. The study enrolled patients aged 18 to 65 with newly diagnosed hyperthyroidism of under 2 months' duration. PBMCs came from more than 8.5 ml fresh peripheral blood.

The sequenced sample was blood. This sequence joins TRBV27 and TRBJ1-2; 8 positions match TRBD1. The sequence came from a woman aged 18-30 years with Graves' hyperthyroidism. In nucleotides, the CDR3 is TGTGCCAGCAGTTTCACCGGACAGGGCTACTATGGCTACACCTTC. Its protein product is CASSFTGQGYYGYTF.